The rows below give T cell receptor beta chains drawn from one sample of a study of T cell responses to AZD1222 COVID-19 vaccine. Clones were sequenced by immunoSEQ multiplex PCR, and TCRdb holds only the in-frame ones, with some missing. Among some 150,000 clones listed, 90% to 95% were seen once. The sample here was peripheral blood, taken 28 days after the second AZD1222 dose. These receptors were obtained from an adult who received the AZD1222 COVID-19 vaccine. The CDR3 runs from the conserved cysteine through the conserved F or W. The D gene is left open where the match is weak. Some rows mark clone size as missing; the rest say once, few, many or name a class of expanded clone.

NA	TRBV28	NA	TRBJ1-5	CASSLGLSQHF	TGTGCCAGCAGTTTGGGGTTATCCCAGCATTTT
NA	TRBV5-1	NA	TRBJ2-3	CASSLAPASGTDTQYF	TGCGCCAGCAGCTTGGCGCCCGCCTCAGGGACAGATACGCAGTATTTT
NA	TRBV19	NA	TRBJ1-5	CASSIAGPSRKPQHF	TGTGCCAGTAGTATAGCCGGGCCGAGCAGAAAGCCCCAGCATTTT
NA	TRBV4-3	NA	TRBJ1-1	CASSQGGHLEAFF	TGCGCCAGCAGCCAAGGGGGCCACCTTGAAGCTTTCTTT
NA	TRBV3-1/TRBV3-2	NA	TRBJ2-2	CASSRVAVDGELFF	TGTGCCAGCAGCCGTGTAGCGGTTGACGGGGAGCTGTTTTTT
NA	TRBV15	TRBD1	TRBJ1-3	CATSLKKSRTGRFSGNTIYF	TGTGCCACCAGCCTCAAAAAAAGTCGGACAGGGAGGTTCTCTGGAAACACCATATATTTT
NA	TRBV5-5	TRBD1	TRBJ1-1	CASSSDRGPPPNTEAFF	TGTGCCAGCAGCTCGGACAGGGGGCCACCTCCGAACACTGAAGCTTTCTTT
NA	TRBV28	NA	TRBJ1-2	CASSFFVGGSNYGYTF	TGTGCCAGCAGTTTTTTTGTGGGGGGCTCTAACTATGGCTACACCTTC
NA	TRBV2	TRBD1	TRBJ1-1	CASCGGQGWTEAFF	TGTGCCAGCTGTGGGGGACAGGGTTGGACTGAAGCTTTCTTT
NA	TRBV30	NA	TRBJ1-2	CAWIRARGVADYGYTF	TGTGCCTGGATCAGAGCCCGCGGAGTAGCGGACTATGGCTACACCTTC
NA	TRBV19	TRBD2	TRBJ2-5	CASSMGLAGLVRETQYF	TGTGCCAGTAGTATGGGACTAGCGGGATTAGTAAGAGAGACCCAGTACTTC
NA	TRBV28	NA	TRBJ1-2	CASSLTGTGGYTF	TGTGCCAGCAGCCTAACAGGGACCGGCGGCTACACCTTC
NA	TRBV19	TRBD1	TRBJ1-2	CASNLGGAFSLNYGYTF	TGTGCCAGTAACTTAGGGGGCGCGTTTTCTCTCAACTATGGCTACACCTTC
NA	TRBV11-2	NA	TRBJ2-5	CASSPPSPRSQETQYF	TGTGCCAGCAGCCCCCCTTCTCCCCGGAGCCAAGAGACCCAGTACTTC
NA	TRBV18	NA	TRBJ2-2	CASSPPVRVTGELFF	TGTGCCAGCTCACCACCAGTCAGGGTCACCGGGGAGCTGTTTTTT
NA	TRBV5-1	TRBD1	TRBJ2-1	CASSVGQGHEQFF	TGCGCCAGCAGCGTGGGACAGGGTCATGAGCAGTTCTTC
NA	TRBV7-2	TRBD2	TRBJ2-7	CASRLQREGGEQYF	TGTGCCAGCCGCCTTCAGAGGGAGGGAGGCGAGCAGTACTTC
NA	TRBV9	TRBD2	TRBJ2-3	CASSVSGRTDTQYF	TGTGCCAGCAGCGTTAGCGGGAGGACAGATACGCAGTATTTT
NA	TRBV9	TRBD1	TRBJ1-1	CASRPGTGRTEAFF	TGTGCCAGCAGACCAGGGACAGGGAGAACTGAAGCTTTCTTT
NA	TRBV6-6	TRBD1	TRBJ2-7	CASSGQGFQQYF	TGTGCCAGCAGCGGACAGGGGTTCCAGCAGTACTTC
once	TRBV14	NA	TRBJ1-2	CASSPQGYYGYTF	TGTGCCAGCAGCCCACAGGGTTACTATGGCTACACCTTC
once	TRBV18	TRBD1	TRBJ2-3	CASSRTGGGTDTQYF	TGTGCCAGCTCACGTACAGGGGGAGGCACAGATACGCAGTATTTT
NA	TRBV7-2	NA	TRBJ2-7	CASSTSRGSYEQYF	TGTGCCAGCAGCACGAGTCGAGGATCCTACGAGCAGTACTTC
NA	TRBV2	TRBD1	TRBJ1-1	CASTQDRVNTEAFF	TGTGCCAGCACCCAAGACAGGGTGAACACTGAAGCTTTCTTT
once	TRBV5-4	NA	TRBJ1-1	CASSLEPGSTEAFF	TGTGCCAGCAGCTTGGAGCCAGGTTCAACTGAAGCTTTCTTT
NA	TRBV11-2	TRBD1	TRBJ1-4	CASSPRDRGLENEKLFF	TGTGCCAGCAGCCCCCGGGACAGGGGGTTAGAAAATGAAAAACTGTTTTTT
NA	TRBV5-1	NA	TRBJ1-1	CASSNRVANTEAFF	TGCGCCAGCAGCAACAGGGTTGCGAACACTGAAGCTTTCTTT
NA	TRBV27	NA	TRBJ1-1	CASSLSGGRDTEAFF	TGTGCCAGCAGTTTATCGGGGGGGAGAGACACTGAAGCTTTCTTT
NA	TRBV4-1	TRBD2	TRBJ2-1	CASSQSSGTSLDNEQFF	TGCGCCAGCAGCCAATCTTCCGGGACTAGCTTAGACAATGAGCAGTTCTTC
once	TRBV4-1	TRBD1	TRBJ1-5	CASSVRTGQHNQPQHF	TGCGCCAGCAGCGTGCGAACGGGACAGCACAATCAGCCCCAGCATTTT
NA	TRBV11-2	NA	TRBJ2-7	CASSLTGRVIYEQYF	TGTGCCAGCAGCTTAACGGGGCGGGTGATCTACGAGCAGTACTTC
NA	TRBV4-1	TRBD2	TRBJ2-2	CASSPGGGGPGELFF	TGCGCCAGCTCTCCGGGGGGTGGTGGGCCCGGGGAGCTGTTTTTT
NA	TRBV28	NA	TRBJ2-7	CASRVGGSRTYEQYF	TGTGCCAGCCGAGTAGGAGGGTCAAGAACCTACGAGCAGTACTTC
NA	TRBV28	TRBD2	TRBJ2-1	CASFMTSGDSYNEQFF	TGTGCCAGTTTCATGACTAGCGGGGATTCCTACAATGAGCAGTTCTTC
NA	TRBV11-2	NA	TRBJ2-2	CASSLVTSGAGELFF	TGTGCCAGCAGCTTAGTAACTAGTGGGGCCGGGGAGCTGTTTTTT
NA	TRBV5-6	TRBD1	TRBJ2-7	CASSPGDSSYEQYF	TGTGCCAGCAGCCCCGGGGACAGTTCCTACGAGCAGTACTTC
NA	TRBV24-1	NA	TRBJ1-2	CATSDPSQDRGANDYGYTF	TGTGCCACCAGTGATCCATCTCAGGATCGGGGGGCTAACGACTATGGCTACACCTTC
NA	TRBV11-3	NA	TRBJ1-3	CASSLGGSSGNTIYF	TGTGCCAGCAGCTTAGGAGGGTCCTCTGGAAACACCATATATTTT
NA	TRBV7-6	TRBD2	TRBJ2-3	CASSHSGKDTQYF	TGTGCCAGCAGCCATAGCGGGAAAGATACGCAGTATTTT
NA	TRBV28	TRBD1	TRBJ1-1	CASSTTGGYTEAFF	TGTGCCAGCAGTACGACAGGGGGCTACACTGAAGCTTTCTTT
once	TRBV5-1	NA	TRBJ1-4	CASSLNGDEKLFF	TGCGCCAGCAGCTTAAATGGCGATGAAAAACTGTTTTTT
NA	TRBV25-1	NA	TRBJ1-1	CASSDMGGAEAFF	TGTGCCAGCAGTGACATGGGGGGCGCTGAAGCTTTCTTT
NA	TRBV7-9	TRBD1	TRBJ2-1	CASNPGQVHNEQFF	TGTGCCAGCAATCCGGGACAGGTTCACAATGAGCAGTTCTTC
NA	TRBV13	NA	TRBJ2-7	CASGRGNLDEQYF	TGTGCCAGCGGAAGGGGTAACTTGGACGAGCAGTACTTC
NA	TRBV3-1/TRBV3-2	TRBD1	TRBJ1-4	CASSQGQTNEKLFF	TGTGCCAGCAGCCAGGGACAGACTAATGAAAAACTGTTTTTT
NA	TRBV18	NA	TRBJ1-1	CASSEAGRVEAFF	TGTGCCAGCTCAGAGGCCGGCAGGGTAGAAGCTTTCTTT
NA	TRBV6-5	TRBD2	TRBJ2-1	CASSRAGVDEQFF	TGTGCCAGCAGCCGAGCGGGAGTCGATGAGCAGTTCTTC
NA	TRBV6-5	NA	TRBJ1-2	CASSYSRGEGYTF	TGTGCCAGCAGTTACTCGAGAGGGGAAGGCTACACCTTC
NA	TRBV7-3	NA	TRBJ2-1	CASSLSVSSYNEQFF	TGTGCCAGCAGCTTAAGCGTGAGCTCCTACAATGAGCAGTTCTTC
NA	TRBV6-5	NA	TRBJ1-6	CASVAGGHNSPLHF	TGTGCCAGCGTTGCTGGGGGTCATAATTCACCCCTCCACTTT
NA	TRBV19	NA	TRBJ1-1	CASSIRQRAEAFF	TGTGCCAGTAGTATACGTCAGAGAGCTGAAGCTTTCTTT
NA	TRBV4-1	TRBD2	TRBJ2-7	CASSQVGLADSYEQYF	TGCGCCAGCAGCCAAGTCGGACTAGCGGACTCCTACGAGCAGTACTTC
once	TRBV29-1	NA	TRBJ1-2	CSVQPDPNYGYTF	TGCAGCGTACAGCCAGATCCTAACTATGGCTACACCTTC
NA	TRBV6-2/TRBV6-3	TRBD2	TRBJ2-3	CASSYRRAGGLDTDTQYF	TGTGCCAGCAGTTACCGTAGAGCGGGAGGGCTGGACACAGATACGCAGTATTTT
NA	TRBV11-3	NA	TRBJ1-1	CASSFGEGAAFF	TGTGCCAGCAGCTTTGGGGAAGGTGCAGCTTTCTTT
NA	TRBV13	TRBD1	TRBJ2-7	CASSLDRVHEQYF	TGTGCCAGCAGCCTAGACAGGGTCCACGAGCAGTACTTC
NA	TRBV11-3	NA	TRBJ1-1	CASSLDGNTEAFF	TGTGCCAGCAGCTTAGATGGGAACACTGAAGCTTTCTTT
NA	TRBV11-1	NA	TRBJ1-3	CASSFGGNTIYF	TGTGCCAGCAGCTTCGGGGGAAACACCATATATTTT
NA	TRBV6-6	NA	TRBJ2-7	CASSPTGSYEQYF	TGTGCCAGCAGTCCCACAGGTTCCTACGAGCAGTACTTC